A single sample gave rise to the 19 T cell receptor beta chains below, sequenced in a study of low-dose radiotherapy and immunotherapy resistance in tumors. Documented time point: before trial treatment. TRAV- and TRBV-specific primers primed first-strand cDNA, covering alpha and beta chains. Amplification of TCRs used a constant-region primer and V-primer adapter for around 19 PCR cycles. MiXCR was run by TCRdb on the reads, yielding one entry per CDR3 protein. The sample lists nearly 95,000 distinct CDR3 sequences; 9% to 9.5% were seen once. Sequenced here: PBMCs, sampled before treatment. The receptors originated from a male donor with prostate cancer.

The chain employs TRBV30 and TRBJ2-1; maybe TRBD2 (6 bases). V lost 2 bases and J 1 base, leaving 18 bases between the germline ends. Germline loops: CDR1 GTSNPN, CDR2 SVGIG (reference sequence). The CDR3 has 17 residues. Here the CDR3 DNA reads TGTGCCTGGAGTCAGGCCTCCGGGACTCCTTCCTACAATGAGCAGTTCTTC. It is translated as CAWSQASGTPSYNEQFF. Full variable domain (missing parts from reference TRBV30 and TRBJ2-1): SQTIHQWPATLVQPVGSPLSLECTVEGTSNPNLYWYRQAAGRGLQLLFYSVGIGQISSEVPQNLSASRPQDRQFILSSKKLLLSDSGFYLCAWSQASGTPSYNEQFFGPGTRLTVL.

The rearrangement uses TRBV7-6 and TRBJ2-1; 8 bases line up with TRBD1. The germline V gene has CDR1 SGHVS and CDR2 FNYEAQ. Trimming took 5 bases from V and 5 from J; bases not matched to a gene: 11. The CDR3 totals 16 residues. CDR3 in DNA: TGTGCCAGCAGCATCCGGTTCGCGACAGGGGACAATGAGCAGTTCTTC. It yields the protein CASSIRFATGDNEQFF.

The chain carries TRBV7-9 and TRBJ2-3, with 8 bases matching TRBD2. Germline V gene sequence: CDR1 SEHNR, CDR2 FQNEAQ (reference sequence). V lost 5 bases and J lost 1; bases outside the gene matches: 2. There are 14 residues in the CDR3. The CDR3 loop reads CASSVSGGTDTQYF. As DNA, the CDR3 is TGTGCCAGCAGCGTTAGCGGGGGCACAGATACGCAGTATTTT.

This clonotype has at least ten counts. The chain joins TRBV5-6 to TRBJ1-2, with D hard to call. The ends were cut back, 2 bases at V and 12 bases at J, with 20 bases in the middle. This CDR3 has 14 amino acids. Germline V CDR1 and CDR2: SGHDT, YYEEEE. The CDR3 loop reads CASSFRGEARGNTF. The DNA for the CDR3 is TGTGCCAGCAGCTTTCGGGGTGAAGCTCGGGGAAACACCTTC. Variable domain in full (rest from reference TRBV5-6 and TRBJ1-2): DAGVTQSPTHLIKTRGQQVTLRCSPKSGHDTVSWYQQALGQGPQFIFQYYEEEERQRGNFPDRFSGHQFPNYSSELNVNALLLGDSALYLCASSFRGEARGNTFGSGTRLTVV.

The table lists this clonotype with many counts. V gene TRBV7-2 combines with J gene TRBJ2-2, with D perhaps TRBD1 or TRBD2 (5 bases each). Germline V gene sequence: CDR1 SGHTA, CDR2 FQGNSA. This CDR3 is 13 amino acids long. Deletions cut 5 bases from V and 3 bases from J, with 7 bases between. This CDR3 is CASSPGHTGELFF. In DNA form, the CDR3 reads TGTGCCAGCAGCCCGGGACACACCGGGGAGCTGTTTTTT. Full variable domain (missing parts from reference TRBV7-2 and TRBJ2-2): GAGVSQSPSNKVTEKGKDVELRCDPISGHTALYWYRQSLGQGLEFLIYFQGNSAPDKSGLPSDRFSAERTGGSVSTLTIQRTQQEDSAVYLCASSPGHTGELFFGEGSRLTVL.

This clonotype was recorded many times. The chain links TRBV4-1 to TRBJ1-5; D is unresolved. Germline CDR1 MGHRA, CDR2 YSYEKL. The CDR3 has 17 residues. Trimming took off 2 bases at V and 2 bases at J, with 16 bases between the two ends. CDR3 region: CASSQLDLGFGNQPQHF. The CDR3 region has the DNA TGCGCCAGCAGCCAACTAGACTTGGGGTTCGGCAATCAGCCCCAGCATTTT.

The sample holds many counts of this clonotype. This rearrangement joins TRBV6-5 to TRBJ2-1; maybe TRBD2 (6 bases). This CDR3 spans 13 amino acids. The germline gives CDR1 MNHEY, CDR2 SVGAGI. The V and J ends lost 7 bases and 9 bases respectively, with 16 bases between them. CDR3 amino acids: CASTIGRGGEQFF. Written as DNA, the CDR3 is TGTGCCAGCACCATAGGGCGGGGCGGTGAGCAGTTCTTC.

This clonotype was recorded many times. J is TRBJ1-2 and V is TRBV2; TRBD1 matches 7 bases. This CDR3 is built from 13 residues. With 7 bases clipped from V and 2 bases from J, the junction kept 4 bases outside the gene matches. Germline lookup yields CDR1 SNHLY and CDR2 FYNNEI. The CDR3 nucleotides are TGTGCCAGCACCCAAGGGGGCAACTATGGCTACACCTTC. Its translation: CASTQGGNYGYTF. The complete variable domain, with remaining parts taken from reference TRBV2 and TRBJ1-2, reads EPEVTQTPSHQVTQMGQEVILRCVPISNHLYFYWYRQILGQKVEFLVSFYNNEISEKSEIFDDQFSVERPDGSNFTLKIRSTKLEDSAMYFCASTQGGNYGYTFGSGTRLTVV.

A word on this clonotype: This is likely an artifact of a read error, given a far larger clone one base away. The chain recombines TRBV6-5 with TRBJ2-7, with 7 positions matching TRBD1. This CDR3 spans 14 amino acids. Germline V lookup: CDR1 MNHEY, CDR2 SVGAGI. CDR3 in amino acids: CSSSATGTAYEQYF. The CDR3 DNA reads TGTTCCAGCAGTGCCACCGGGACAGCCTACGAGCAGTACTTC.

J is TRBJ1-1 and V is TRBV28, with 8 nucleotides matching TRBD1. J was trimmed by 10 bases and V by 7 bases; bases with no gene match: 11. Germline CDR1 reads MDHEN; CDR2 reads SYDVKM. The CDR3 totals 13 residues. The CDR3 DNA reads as TGTGCCAGCACACAGGACAGGGTTTTAGGAGCTTTCTTT. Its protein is CASTQDRVLGAFF.

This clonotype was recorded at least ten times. The CDR3: CASSLAQGNTGELFF. The CDR3, as DNA: TGTGCCAGCAGCTTGGCTCAAGGGAACACCGGGGAGCTGTTTTTT. The chain recombines TRBV5-4 with TRBJ2-2; D call uncertain. V lost 0 bases and J 1 base, leaving 7 bases between the germline ends. The CDR3 totals 15 residues. CDR1 and CDR2 (germline): SGHNT, YYREEE (reference sequence).

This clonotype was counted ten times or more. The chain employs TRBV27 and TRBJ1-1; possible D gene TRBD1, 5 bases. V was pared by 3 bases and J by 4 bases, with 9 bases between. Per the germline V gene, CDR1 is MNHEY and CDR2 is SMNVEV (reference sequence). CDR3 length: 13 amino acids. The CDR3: CASSFQGATEAFF. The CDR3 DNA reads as TGTGCCAGCAGTTTCCAGGGAGCCACTGAAGCTTTCTTT.

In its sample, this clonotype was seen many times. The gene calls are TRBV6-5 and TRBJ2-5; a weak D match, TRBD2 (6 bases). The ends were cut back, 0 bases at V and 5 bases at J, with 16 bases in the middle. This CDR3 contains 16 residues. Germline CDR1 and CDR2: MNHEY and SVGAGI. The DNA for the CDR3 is TGTGCCAGCAGTTACTCGTTCGGGAGTAACGGGGAGACCCAGTACTTC. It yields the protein CASSYSFGSNGETQYF.

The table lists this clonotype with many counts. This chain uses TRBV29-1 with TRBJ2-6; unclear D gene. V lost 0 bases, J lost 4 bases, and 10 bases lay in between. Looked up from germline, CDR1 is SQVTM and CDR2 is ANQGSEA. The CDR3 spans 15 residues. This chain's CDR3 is CSVEDSSLGANVLTF. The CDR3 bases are TGCAGCGTTGAAGATTCCAGCCTAGGGGCCAACGTCCTGACTTTC.

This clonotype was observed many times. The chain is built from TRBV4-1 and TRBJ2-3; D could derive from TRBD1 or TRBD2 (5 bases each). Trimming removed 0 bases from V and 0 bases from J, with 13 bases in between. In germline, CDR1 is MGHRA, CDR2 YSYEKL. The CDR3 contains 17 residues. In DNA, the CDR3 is TGCGCCAGCAGCCAAGACCCGGGGCGAACTAGCACAGATACGCAGTATTTT. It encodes CASSQDPGRTSTDTQYF.

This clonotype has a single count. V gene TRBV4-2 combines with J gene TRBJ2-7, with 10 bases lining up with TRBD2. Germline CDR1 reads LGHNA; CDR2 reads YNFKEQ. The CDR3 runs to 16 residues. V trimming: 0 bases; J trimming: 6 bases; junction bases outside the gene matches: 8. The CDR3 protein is CASSQDSPSGSLEQYF. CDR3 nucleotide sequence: TGTGCCAGCAGCCAAGATTCTCCTAGCGGGAGTCTCGAGCAGTACTTC.

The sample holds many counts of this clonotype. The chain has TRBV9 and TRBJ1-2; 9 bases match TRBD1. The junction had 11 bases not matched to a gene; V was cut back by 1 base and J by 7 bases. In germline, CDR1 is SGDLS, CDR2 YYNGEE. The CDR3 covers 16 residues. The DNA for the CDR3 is TGTGCCAGCAGCGTATCGGGGGGACAGGGAGGAGTTGGCTACACCTTC. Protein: CASSVSGGQGGVGYTF.

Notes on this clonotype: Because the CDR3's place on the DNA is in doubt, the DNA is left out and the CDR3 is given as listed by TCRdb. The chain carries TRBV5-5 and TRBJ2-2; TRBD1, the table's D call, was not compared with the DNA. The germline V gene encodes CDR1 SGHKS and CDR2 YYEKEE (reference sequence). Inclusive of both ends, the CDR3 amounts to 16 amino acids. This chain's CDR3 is CASSLVGRGVGELFFF.

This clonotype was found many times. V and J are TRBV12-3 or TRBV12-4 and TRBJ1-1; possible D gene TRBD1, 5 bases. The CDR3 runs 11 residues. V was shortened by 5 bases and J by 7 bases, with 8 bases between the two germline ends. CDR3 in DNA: TGTGCCAGCAGTAGACAGATTGAAGCTTTCTTT. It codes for CASSRQIEAFF.